The source of this T cell receptor beta chain is a study of beta chain features in type 1 diabetes. Notes on the study in general: Compared to healthy donors, patients appeared to have naive, central memory and Treg TCRB repertoires that were more alike. TCRB CDR3s from Type 1 diabetes patients were moderately but significantly shorter in all four CD4+ subsets.

Trimming shortened V by 2 bases and J by 5 bases, and 15 bases separated the two germline ends. Germline V gene lookup returns CDR1 GTSNPN and CDR2 SVGIG (reference sequence). There are 14 residues in the CDR3. Comment on this clone: Its antigen is undetermined.

The sequenced template was cDNA made from the entire isolated RNA. Method: immunoSEQ multiplex PCR; TCRdb's copy keeps in-frame clones and lacks some. The data contain nearly 700,000 clones, 13% of them singletons. The sample consisted of naive CD4+ T cells from blood. The J gene is TRBJ1-2, the V gene TRBV30, with D possibly matching TRBD1 (6 bases). The source is a man aged 18 to 30 with type 1 diabetes. Written as DNA, the CDR3 is TGTGCCTGGAGTTGGGACACCCCCTCGTATGGCTACACCTTC. Amino acids: CAWSWDTPSYGYTF.